The subject of this entry is one T cell receptor beta chain. Its matching antigen is unknown. A junction boundary mismatches the germline segment, possibly from a read error. The CDR3 has 15 amino acids. Germline CDR1 and CDR2: SGHRS and YFSETQ. This sample is part of a study of post-analysis software for immune sequencing data. On the study more broadly: Several disease courses (relapsing-remitting, secondary progressive and progressive-relapsing) of multiple sclerosis were included. Study-wide findings and caveats: TRBV5-6, TRBV5-1 and TRBV20-1 were among several TRBV segments more frequent in patients than controls. Patients with multiple sclerosis recorded significantly lower normalized Chao1 diversity than controls, the study found. The authors found that F measure strongly co-clustered same-batch samples.

Unique molecular identifiers were present in the TCR beta cDNA libraries. With 1 to 10 million T cells as the source, about half a million cDNA molecules resulted. TCRdb processed the PCR reads anew with MiXCR; each CDR3 protein has one entry. This sample has a few hundred thousand distinct CDR3 sequences, with around a third found just once. V and J are TRBV5-1 and TRBJ2-1; TRBD2 matches 8 bases. This TCR was sampled from a girl aged 10 to 17 with multiple sclerosis. The sample consisted of blood. The CDR3: CASSLFSGGLNGQFF. The DNA of the CDR3 is TGCGCCAGCAGCTTGTTCAGCGGGGGCCTGAATGGGCAGTTCTTC.